Below are 14 T cell receptor beta chains sequenced from a single sample in a study of monozygotic twins with inflammatory bowel disease. Using the 5' RACE reads, TCRdb records one entry per CDR3 protein without DNA. This sample contains 300,000 to 400,000 distinct CDR3 sequences. The sequencing input was blood. Receptors were obtained from a human donor with ulcerative colitis or Crohn's disease, or a healthy co-twin of an affected twin (not recorded which).

The chain carries TRBV10-3 and TRBJ1-5. CDR3 size: 14 residues. The germline V gene encodes CDR1 ENHRY and CDR2 SYGVKD. The CDR3 loop is CAISESAGNQPQHF.

The chain links TRBV29-1 to TRBJ2-3; TCRdb outputs TRBD1, but without DNA this stays unchecked. Germline V lookup: CDR1 SQVTM, CDR2 ANQGSEA. The CDR3 is 13 amino acids. The CDR3 reads CSVEGGTQDTQYF.

The chain carries TRBV7-6 and TRBJ2-1. The germline CDR1 and CDR2 sequences are SGHVS and FNYEAQ. The CDR3 is 13 residues long. The CDR3 spells CASSRGDVNEQFF.

Here the CDR3 reads CASSLGRAGNTIYF. J is TRBJ1-3 and V is TRBV7-9; TCRdb calls TRBD1, which cannot be checked without DNA. Germline CDR1 SEHNR, CDR2 FQNEAQ (reference sequence). The CDR3 covers 14 residues. Together with reference TRBV7-9 and TRBJ1-3, the CDR3 gives the full variable domain: DTGVSQNPRHKITKRGQNVTFRCDPISEHNRLYWYRQTLGQGPEFLTYFQNEAQLEKSRLLSDRFSAERPKGSFSTLEIQRTEQGDSAMYLCASSLGRAGNTIYFGEGSWLTVV.

This chain uses TRBV7-9 with TRBJ2-7. CDR3 size: 14 residues. Germline V gives CDR1 SEHNR, CDR2 FQNEAQ (reference sequence). The CDR3 is CASSLAGVTYEQYF.

The chain couples TRBV20-1 to TRBJ1-4; TCRdb's D call of TRBD1 is untestable without DNA. CDR1 DFQATT and CDR2 SNEGSKA come from the germline V gene (reference sequence). This CDR3 is built from 13 residues. The CDR3 sequence is CSAIPGGGEKLFF.

The chain employs TRBV5-5 and TRBJ1-6. CDR1 and CDR2 from the germline V gene are SGHKS and YYEKEE (reference sequence). The CDR3 covers 14 residues. The CDR3 is CASSLGRGDSPLHF. Full variable domain (outside the CDR3, taken from reference TRBV5-5 and TRBJ1-6): DAGVTQSPTHLIKTRGQQVTLRCSPISGHKSVSWYQQVLGQGPQFIFQYYEKEERGRGNFPDRFSARQFPNYSSELNVNALLLGDSALYLCASSLGRGDSPLHFGNGTRLTVT.

V and J are TRBV6-2 or TRBV6-3 and TRBJ1-5; TCRdb lists TRBD1, though no DNA is available to test this call. There are 19 residues in the CDR3. The germline V gene has CDR1 MNHEY and CDR2 SVGEGT. The CDR3 region is CASSYYATGRGTGGQPQHF.

The chain joins TRBV20-1 to TRBJ2-5; TCRdb proposes TRBD2, but this gene call is untestable without DNA. This CDR3 spans 16 amino acids. Germline V lookup: CDR1 DFQATT, CDR2 SNEGSKA (reference sequence). CDR3 loop: CSARPVAGGPRETQYF.

The rearrangement links TRBV7-2 to TRBJ1-6; with no DNA, the TCRdb D assignment of TRBD1 cannot be verified. The CDR3 loop spans 16 amino acids. Germline assignment: CDR1 SGHTA and CDR2 FQGNSA. CDR3 in amino acids: CASSLGGGGNNSPLHF.

The chain links TRBV6-5 to TRBJ1-3; TCRdb calls TRBD1, which cannot be checked without DNA. The CDR3 loop spans 16 amino acids. Per the germline V gene, CDR1 is MNHEY and CDR2 is SVGAGI. The CDR3 here is CASSYGQGVAGNTIYF.

The V gene is TRBV2, the J gene TRBJ2-3; TCRdb's assignment of TRBD1 cannot be checked, as there is no DNA. The CDR3 is 13 amino acids. Germline CDR1 and CDR2: SNHLY and FYNNEI. The CDR3 reads CASQGGSTDTQYF.

CDR3 sequence: CASSLRGGSYEQYF. V usage is TRBV3-1 and J usage is TRBJ2-7; there is no DNA to check the TCRdb D call of TRBD2. Germline values: CDR1 LGHDT, CDR2 YNNKEL (reference sequence). The CDR3 sequence is 14 residues long.

This rearrangement joins TRBV20-1 to TRBJ1-6; the D call of TRBD1 rests on TCRdb alone, since no DNA is present to check it. Germline V gene sequence: CDR1 DFQATT, CDR2 SNEGSKA (reference sequence). There are 18 residues in the CDR3. CDR3 in amino acids: CSARGGQGRSSYNSPLHF.